The 12 T cell receptor beta chains below were found in one sample sequenced in a study of blood T cells in healthy people across ages (dated by TCRdb to the mid-2010s). The library was obtained by 5' RACE. The sequencer listed for this sample is Illumina HiSeq 2500. A second PCR of 7 to 11 cycles was run with a J-beta primer mix and a sample-barcoded 5' primer. Through fastp at Q25 and MiXCR, TCRdb rebuilt clones from the public reads, retaining in-frame beta chains. Under each unique CDR3 protein, matching rows form one entry showing the most common genes and DNA. The table for this sample lists almost 800,000 distinct CDR3 sequences; roughly 64% of them were counted only once. 22% of the sample goes to the ten largest clones. The sequencing input was blood. All receptors come from a man younger than 40 in good health.

The chain carries TRBV10-3 and TRBJ1-5; maybe TRBD1 (6 bases). Trimming took off 1 base at V and 0 bases at J, with 25 bases between the two ends. Germline-derived CDR1 and CDR2 are ENHRY and SYGVKD. The CDR3 is 21 residues long. The CDR3 reads CAISEYEGGVGRDHSNQPQHF. CDR3 nucleotides: TGTGCCATCAGTGAGTACGAGGGGGGCGTCGGGCGAGACCATAGCAATCAGCCCCAGCATTTT.

CDR3: CASSLLGPVSYNEQFF. CDR3 nucleotide sequence: TGTGCCAGCAGCTTACTCGGGCCTGTCTCCTACAATGAGCAGTTCTTC. The chain recombines TRBV7-9 with TRBJ2-1; D unresolved. Germline loops: CDR1 SEHNR, CDR2 FQNEAQ (reference sequence). This CDR3 has 16 amino acids. Trimming left V 2 bases short and J 0 bases short, with 11 bases between.

This clonotype occurred a few times. The chain has TRBV4-2 and TRBJ1-6; weak D call: TRBD1 (5 bases). V was trimmed by 3 bases and J by 7 bases, leaving 13 bases between them. This CDR3 is built from 15 residues. The V gene's germline CDR1 is LGHNA and CDR2 YNFKEQ. CDR3 amino acids: CASSHSGTDNSPLHF. The CDR3 DNA is TGTGCCAGCAGCCATTCCGGGACGGACAATTCACCCCTCCACTTT.

The chain employs TRBV20-1 and TRBJ2-1; 9 bases are a match to TRBD2. V trimming: 5 bases; J trimming: 6 bases; junction bases outside the gene matches: 14. CDR1 and CDR2 from the germline V gene are DFQATT and SNEGSKA (reference sequence). The CDR3 covers 16 residues. This CDR3 is CSASPGGGTSFNEQFF. The CDR3, as DNA: TGCAGTGCTTCACCGGGAGGGGGGACTAGCTTCAATGAGCAGTTCTTC.

The sample holds many counts of this clonotype. CDR3 DNA sequence: TGTGCCACCAGCCGAAGACAGGGCAGCGGAGCAGATACGCAGTATTTT. This gives the protein CATSRRQGSGADTQYF. The V and J genes are TRBV15 and TRBJ2-3, with 7 bases that match TRBD1. Per germline, CDR1 LNHNV and CDR2 YYDKDF (reference sequence). This CDR3 comprises 16 residues. V shed 5 bases and J 4 bases; nucleotides not matched to a gene: 12.

In its sample, this clonotype was seen a few times. This chain joins TRBV4-3 and TRBJ2-7; D is ambiguous. The CDR3 has 17 residues. The germline V and J ends were trimmed by 0 bases and 2 bases, with 17 bases remaining between them. Germline CDR1 reads LGHNA; CDR2 reads YSLEER. The CDR3 DNA is TGCGCCAGCAGCCAAGATTCTTCTGTATCCTCACCCTACGAGCAGTACTTC. Protein sequence: CASSQDSSVSSPYEQYF.

The rearrangement joins TRBV28 to TRBJ2-5; the D gene is possibly TRBD1 (6 bases). Per germline, CDR1 MDHEN and CDR2 SYDVKM. The V end was cut by 6 bases, the J end by 5 bases, with 31 bases between. CDR3 length: 19 amino acids. CDR3 in DNA: TGTGCCAGCAGCCCTCACAGGGTTAATATGAGGAGGTCTTGGGAGACCCAGTACTTC. Protein sequence: CASSPHRVNMRRSWETQYF. Drawing the rest from reference TRBV28 and TRBJ2-5, the complete variable domain is DVKVTQSSRYLVKRTGEKVFLECVQDMDHENMFWYRQDPGLGLRLIYFSYDVKMKEKGDIPEGYSVSREKKERFSLILESASTNQTSMYLCASSPHRVNMRRSWETQYFGPGTRLLVL.

This clonotype was seen more than once but under ten times. The rearrangement links TRBV5-1 to TRBJ2-4; 8 bases match TRBD2. The DNA end is more similar to TRBJ2-7, so the J call may be wrong. CDR1 SGHRS and CDR2 YFSETQ come from the germline V gene. The CDR3 covers 15 residues. CDR3 sequence (DNA): TGCGCCAGCAGCTTGGCCGGGACTAGACAGTACGAGCAGTACTTC. This gives the protein CASSLAGTRQYEQYF.

This chain uses TRBV7-2 with TRBJ2-7, with 7 positions matching TRBD2. The J call may be faulty, since TRBJ2-5 better matches the DNA end. Germline V gene lookup returns CDR1 SGHTA and CDR2 FQGNSA. This CDR3 contains 17 residues. The chain's CDR3 is CASSLGSERGVARTQYF. The CDR3 DNA reads TGTGCCAGCAGCTTAGGTTCCGAGCGGGGCGTTGCGCGGACCCAGTACTTC.

The chain is built from TRBV7-9 and TRBJ2-1; 9 nucleotides line up with TRBD2. The germline gives CDR1 SEHNR, CDR2 FQNEAQ (reference sequence). The V gene end was trimmed by 4 bases and the J gene end by 5 bases; junction bases not matched to a gene: 9. This CDR3 comprises 16 residues. This CDR3 reads CASSSPASGENNEQFF. The DNA of the CDR3 is TGTGCCAGCAGCTCCCCTGCTAGCGGGGAAAACAATGAGCAGTTCTTC.

The chain has TRBV20-1 and TRBJ1-1, with D possibly matching TRBD1 (5 bases). V shed 0 bases and J shed 1 base, with 12 bases lying between them. CDR3 size: 15 residues. Germline-derived CDR1 and CDR2 are DFQATT and SNEGSKA (reference sequence). The CDR3 spells CSARDPRGTNTEAFF. The CDR3 DNA reads as TGCAGTGCTAGAGATCCGAGGGGAACGAACACTGAAGCTTTCTTT.

As DNA, the CDR3 is TGTGCCAGCAGTGAGTGGGGAAAGAATTCACCCCTCCACTTT. Amino acids: CASSEWGKNSPLHF. The genes are TRBV6-1 and TRBJ1-6; no firm D call. Germline loops: CDR1 MNHNS, CDR2 SASEGT. The V end was cut by 3 bases, the J end by 7 bases, with 10 bases between. The CDR3 length is 14 residues.